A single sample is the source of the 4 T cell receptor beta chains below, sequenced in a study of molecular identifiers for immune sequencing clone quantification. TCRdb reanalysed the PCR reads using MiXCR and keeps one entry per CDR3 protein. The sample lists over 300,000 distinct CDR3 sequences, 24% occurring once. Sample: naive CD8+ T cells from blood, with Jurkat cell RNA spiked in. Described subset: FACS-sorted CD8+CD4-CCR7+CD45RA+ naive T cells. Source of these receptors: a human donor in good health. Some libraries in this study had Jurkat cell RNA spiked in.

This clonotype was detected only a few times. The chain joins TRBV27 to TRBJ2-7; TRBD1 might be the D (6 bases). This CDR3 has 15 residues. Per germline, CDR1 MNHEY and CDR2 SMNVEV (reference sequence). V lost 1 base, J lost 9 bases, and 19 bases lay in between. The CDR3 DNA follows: TGTGCCAGCAGTTTATATGTTGGGACAACGGCTCGGCAGTACTTC. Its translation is CASSLYVGTTARQYF.

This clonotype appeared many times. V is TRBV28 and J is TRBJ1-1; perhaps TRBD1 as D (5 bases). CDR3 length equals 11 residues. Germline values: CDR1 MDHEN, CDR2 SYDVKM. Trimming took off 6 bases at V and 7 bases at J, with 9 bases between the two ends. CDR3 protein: CASSRTIEAFF. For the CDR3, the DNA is TGTGCCAGCAGCAGGACAATTGAAGCTTTCTTT.

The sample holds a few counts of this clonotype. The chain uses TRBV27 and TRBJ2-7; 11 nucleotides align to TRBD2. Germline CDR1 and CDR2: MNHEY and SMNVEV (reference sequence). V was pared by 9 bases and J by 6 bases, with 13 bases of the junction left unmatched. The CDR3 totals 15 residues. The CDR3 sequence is CASTTILAGVGEQYF. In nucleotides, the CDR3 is TGTGCCAGTACCACAATACTAGCGGGAGTCGGCGAGCAGTACTTC.

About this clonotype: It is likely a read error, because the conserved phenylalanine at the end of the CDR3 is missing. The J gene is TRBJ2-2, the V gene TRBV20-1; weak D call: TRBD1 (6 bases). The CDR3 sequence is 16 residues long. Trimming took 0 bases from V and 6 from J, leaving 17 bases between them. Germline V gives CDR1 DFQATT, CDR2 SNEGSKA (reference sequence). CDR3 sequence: CSAREEQGRHSGELFL. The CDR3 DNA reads TGCAGTGCTAGAGAAGAACAGGGAAGGCATTCCGGGGAGCTGTTTCTT.